The next 14 T cell receptor beta chains were all read from a single sample in a study of control samples from healthy donors and cancer patients. Profiling relied on immunoSEQ multiplex PCR, and the TCRdb table lists in-frame clones only, not all of them. The sample lists 74,000 or so clones, approximately 90% occurring once. Sequencing used blood. All receptors derive from a man aged 50 to 59 in good health.

This sequence joins TRBV29-1 and TRBJ2-3, with D tentatively TRBD2 (5 bases). The CDR3 loop spans 12 amino acids. Germline V gives CDR1 SQVTM, CDR2 ANQGSEA. V dropped 3 bases and J dropped 14 bases, with 18 bases sitting between them. The CDR3 DNA is TGCAGCGTTGAGGCGACTATCAACGTAAGGTATTTT. Protein: CSVEATINVRYF.

The chain is built from TRBV4-1 and TRBJ2-7; perhaps TRBD1 as D (5 bases). The CDR3 covers 13 residues. The germline gives CDR1 MGHRA, CDR2 YSYEKL. V gave up 4 bases and J gave up 1 base, with 8 bases separating them. This CDR3 reads CASSPGISYEQYF. The CDR3 coding sequence is TGCGCCAGCAGCCCAGGGATATCCTACGAGCAGTACTTC.

In this sample, this clone turned up once. J is TRBJ1-5 and V is TRBV6-5, with a possible D match to TRBD1 (6 bases). This CDR3 contains 14 residues. The germline V gene has CDR1 MNHEY and CDR2 SVGAGI. V was pared by 7 bases and J by 6 bases, with 16 bases between. CDR3 DNA: TGTGCCAGCAAGGAATCAGGGGCAATTCAGCCCCAGCATTTT. Translation gives CASKESGAIQPQHF.

Concerning this clone: Germline is not matched at one junction end, which may reflect a read error. The rearrangement joins TRBV19 to TRBJ2-5, with D perhaps being TRBD1 or TRBD2 (5 bases each). CDR3 length equals 14 residues. Germline V CDR1 and CDR2: LNHDA, SQIVND (reference sequence). DNA for the CDR3: TGTACCAGTAGTATTGGGGGATTCCAAGAGACCCAGTACTTC. It encodes CTSSIGGFQETQYF.

This clone was detected only once. V is TRBV12-5 and J is TRBJ1-1; D remains ambiguous. V lost 5 bases and J lost 5, with 6 bases in between. This CDR3 comprises 11 residues. CDR1 and CDR2 (germline): LGHNT, FRNRAP. CDR3 sequence: CASGHGTEAFF. CDR3 in DNA: TGTGCTAGTGGTCACGGGACTGAAGCTTTCTTT.

This clone was counted a single time. The chain has TRBV2 and TRBJ1-6, with D tentatively TRBD1 (5 bases). Germline CDR1 reads SNHLY; CDR2 reads FYNNEI. Between the trimmed V and J ends, which lost 3 bases and 9 bases, there was a span of 9 bases. The CDR3 has 13 amino acids. This CDR3 is CASSDRAGSPLHF. The CDR3 coding sequence is TGTGCCAGCAGTGACAGGGCGGGTTCACCCCTCCACTTT.

The chain employs TRBV19 and TRBJ2-7, with D hard to call. The CDR3 runs 14 residues. The V gene lost 2 bases and the J gene lost 0 bases, with 8 bases spanning the gap. In germline, CDR1 is LNHDA, CDR2 SQIVND (reference sequence). In DNA, the CDR3 is TGTGCCAGTAGTATACGGCTAAGCTCCTACGAGCAGTACTTC. Protein product: CASSIRLSSYEQYF.

This rearrangement joins TRBV30 to TRBJ1-4; no firm D call. Between the trimmed V and J ends, which lost 2 bases and 7 bases, there was a span of 11 bases. CDR3 length: 13 amino acids. Germline loops: CDR1 GTSNPN, CDR2 SVGIG (reference sequence). The CDR3 DNA reads TGTGCCTGGAGTTTAGGGTGGAGTGAAAAACTGTTTTTT. Its translation is CAWSLGWSEKLFF.

This clone was seen only once. The rearrangement uses TRBV5-1 and TRBJ1-1, with no clear D. Trimming took 2 bases from V and 4 from J, leaving 3 bases between them. Germline lookup yields CDR1 SGHRS and CDR2 YFSETQ. This CDR3 is built from 11 residues. CDR3 nucleotide sequence: TGCGCCAGCAGCTTTGGCACTGAAGCTTTCTTT. Its protein product is CASSFGTEAFF.

This chain uses TRBV30 with TRBJ2-7; 7 bases fit TRBD2. CDR3 length: 14 residues. Germline V gives CDR1 GTSNPN, CDR2 SVGIG (reference sequence). The V segment lost 8 bases and the J segment 7 bases; nucleotides outside the gene matches: 17. The CDR3: CAASGEIVSREQYF. The CDR3 DNA reads TGTGCCGCAAGCGGGGAAATAGTGTCTCGAGAGCAGTACTTC.

This sequence joins TRBV7-2 and TRBJ2-5; the match to TRBD2 covers 7 bases. With V trimmed by 0 bases and J by 1 base, 2 bases remained unmatched. Germline V gene sequence: CDR1 SGHTA, CDR2 FQGNSA. The CDR3 consists of 15 residues. The CDR3 protein is CASSLAGGIQETQYF. CDR3 nucleotides: TGTGCCAGCAGCTTAGCGGGGGGGATCCAAGAGACCCAGTACTTC.

V gene TRBV24-1 combines with J gene TRBJ1-1, with D unresolved. This CDR3 region has 15 residues. Germline CDR1 reads KGHDR; CDR2 reads SFDVKD. Trimming took 3 bases from V and 1 from J, leaving 11 bases between them. CDR3 amino acids: CATSDQSSSNTEAFF. The DNA for the CDR3 is TGTGCCACCAGTGATCAAAGCTCTTCGAACACTGAAGCTTTCTTT.

As DNA, the CDR3 is TGTGCCAGCAGCTTGGTGGCCGGGGCGTCCACCGGGGAGCTGTTTTTT. Residues: CASSLVAGASTGELFF. The chain carries TRBV5-4 and TRBJ2-2; D possibly matches TRBD1 or TRBD2 (5 bases each). V lost 0 bases and J 4 bases, leaving 13 bases between the germline ends. CDR3 length equals 16 residues. CDR1 and CDR2 from the germline V gene are SGHNT and YYREEE (reference sequence).

V and J are TRBV5-5 and TRBJ1-4; 8 nucleotides match TRBD1. This CDR3 region has 15 residues. V dropped 0 bases and J dropped 6; count of bases not matched to a gene: 4. CDR1 and CDR2 (germline): SGHKS, YYEKEE (reference sequence). The CDR3 sequence is CASSLAQGADEKLFF. CDR3 DNA sequence: TGTGCCAGCAGCTTGGCCCAGGGGGCGGATGAAAAACTGTTTTTT.